This T cell receptor (beta chain) was sequenced for a study of blood T cells in healthy people across ages (dated by TCRdb to 2013 to 2016). With regard to the full study: Template switching captured roughly one uniquely barcoded TCR beta cDNA molecule per two T cells in model experiments. The study measured age-related changes in TCR beta repertoire diversity using deep sequencing normalized with unique cDNA molecular identifiers. The donors were split into four age groups: young (average around 15 years), middle-aged (around 40), aged (62) and long-lived (under 85). To avoid experimental bias, donors of different ages were spread randomly across the sequencing lanes. Using the same blood draw, the study looked at two additional independent replicas of 1 million unique cDNA reads for two donors, one aged 18 to 30 and the other aged 80 or older.

As for this clonotype: Its antigen has not been determined. No much larger clone is present one base from it, and per-base qualities are unavailable.

Broad study findings and their caveats: There was a strong correlation between observed TCR beta diversity and the percentage of naive T cells measured by flow cytometry. Compared with the aged group, the long-lived group had more naive CD4+ T cells, fewer expanded clones and increased TCR diversity, suggesting age selection. As age increased, observed TCR beta diversity per million T cells dropped in a roughly linear way, and a significant reduction was already evident by age 40. Estimates of total diversity based on one million sequenced T cells were regarded as lower bounds and as underestimates. Conclusive comparison of naive and antigen-experienced compartments was prevented by the profiling of bulk unsorted PBMCs. Because donor CMV infection status was unknown, age-related changes in expanded clonotypes were potentially confounded.

The donors were 40 or so Caucasian individuals from Russia, aged about 6 to 95 years, who were systemically healthy. Each donor gave about 9.7 milliliters of peripheral blood, drawn into EDTA-treated Vacutainer tubes. Ficoll-Paque density-gradient centrifugation was used to isolate PBMCs, with at least 7 million obtained per sample. Total RNA was extracted from PBMCs with Trizol reagent, with at least 5 micrograms obtained per sample. The percentages of naive CD45RAhigh/CD27high T cells were determined by flow cytometry on a PBMC aliquot from every donor. There are 14 amino acids in the CDR3, from cysteine to phenylalanine inclusive. Only CDR3 DNA remains: 42 bases, in frame from the first base. The germline V gene yields SNHLY for CDR1 and FYNNEI for CDR2. V lost 6 bases and J lost 7 bases; the stretch between them is 19 bases long. The library was obtained by 5' RACE. For sequencing, an Illumina HiSeq 2500 was employed. A second PCR of about 6 to 12 cycles was run with a J-beta primer mix and a sample-barcoded 5' primer. Each TCR beta cDNA molecule received a unique molecular identifier from a template-switch 5' adaptor carrying 12 random nucleotides. At least 2.5 million CDR3-containing paired-end reads were obtained from each sample. The Mint cDNA synthesis kit, primed by a TRBC-specific oligonucleotide, was used to synthesize first-strand cDNA from all RNA. Following uracil-DNA glycosylase treatment, all cDNA underwent a first 18-cycle PCR with the universal primers M1SS and BC2_uni_R. The original pipeline was this. Each sample was normalized by randomly selecting 1 million high-quality reads, each carrying a distinct molecular identifier. Reads with shared molecular identifiers were discarded instead of being binned into consensus sequences. MiTCR, with a Q25 quality threshold and the strictest error-elimination algorithm, was used for CDR3 identification, clonotype clustering and error correction. A nonparametric unseen species model with Euler transformation was used to estimate lower-bound total TCR beta diversity. TCRdb passed the public sequencing reads through fastp at Q25 and MiXCR, retaining productive beta sequences. Each CDR3 protein appears once, grouped with its most common genes and DNA. The authors' filters were not applied to this entry. The sample contains hundreds of thousands of distinct CDR3 sequences, 49% of them found a single time. In total, the top ten clones hold under 35% of the sample.

Sequenced sample: blood. Here the chain combines TRBV2 and TRBJ2-7, with no D gene named confidently. The origin of this receptor is a woman aged 55-70 years in good health. The DNA sequence is TGTGCCAGCAGCGGATTCCGTCTAGGCAGTGAGCAGTACTTC. Translated, it gives CASSGFRLGSEQYF.